These T cell receptor beta chains were read from a single sample in a study of T cell repertoires in cytomegalovirus infection. These receptors are not linked to any known antigen. TCRdb recomputed calls from the reads with MiXCR, one row per CDR3 protein. The top ten hold over 90% of the sample, which has about 78,000 distinct CDR3 sequences, around 40% seen once. Sequences were derived from CD8+ T cells from cultured PBMCs, sampled from culture after CMV antigen stimulation. These receptors all come from a human donor in good health (CMV status not recorded). Some clones in this sample may be carry-over from other donors' samples. CDR3s include the opening cysteine and the closing phenylalanine or tryptophan. D genes are given only for firm matches. Clone size is not always given. Where it is, it says once, few, many or a class for expanded clones.

j_call d_call v_call clone_size cdr3_aa cdr3_nt
TRBJ2-3 - TRBV7-8 many CASSLVLYSSTDTQYF TGTGCCAGCAGCTTAGTCCTCTACTCCTCCACAGATACGCAGTATTTT
TRBJ2-7 TRBD2 TRBV20-1 - CSASGGGSGGTYEQYF TGCAGTGCTAGTGGGGGTGGGAGCGGGGGGACCTACGAGCAGTACTTC
TRBJ2-7 - TRBV27 - CASSNAGGNEQYF TGTGCCAGCAGTAACGCGGGCGGGAACGAGCAGTACTTC
TRBJ2-2 TRBD1 TRBV9 - CASSITSQSGTAPSNTGELFF TGTGCCAGCAGCATCACATCACAGTCCGGGACAGCCCCATCGAACACCGGGGAGCTGTTTTTT
TRBJ1-3 TRBD1 TRBV12-3/TRBV12-4 - CASSAPGQGIIFGRNTIYF TGTGCCAGCAGTGCTCCGGGACAGGGAATTATTTTTGGACGAAACACCATATATTTT
TRBJ2-2 TRBD1 TRBV7-6 - CASSLVNRGTGELFF TGTGCCAGCAGCTTAGTAAACAGGGGGACCGGGGAGCTGTTTTTT
TRBJ1-2 - TRBV12-3/TRBV12-4 few CASRRPPAYGYTF TGTGCCAGCAGACGGCCCCCCGCCTATGGCTACACCTTC
TRBJ1-3 - TRBV10-2 few CASSESGPGTPGNTIYF TGCGCCAGCAGTGAGTCGGGGCCCGGGACCCCTGGAAACACCATATATTTT
TRBJ2-7 TRBD1 TRBV7-9 - CASSSDRSPYPLSYEQYF TGTGCCAGCAGCTCGGACAGGTCCCCGTATCCCCTCTCCTACGAGCAGTACTTC
TRBJ1-1 - TRBV7-4 - CASSTSQRNTEAFF TGTGCCAGCAGCACATCACAGAGAAACACTGAAGCTTTCTTT
TRBJ2-1 - TRBV12-3/TRBV12-4 few CASSDTRTPYNEQFF TGTGCCAGCAGTGATACACGGACTCCCTACAATGAGCAGTTCTTC
TRBJ1-5 TRBD1 TRBV6-1 few CASTVLVGFGTAYSNQPQHF TGTGCCAGCACCGTACTGGTGGGATTCGGGACAGCTTATAGCAATCAGCCCCAGCATTTT
TRBJ2-7 - TRBV7-4 few CASSPRDSSSYEQYF TGTGCCAGCAGCCCGCGGGACAGCTCCTCCTACGAGCAGTACTTC
TRBJ2-3 TRBD1 TRBV7-2 - CASSTGQGIRPPTDTQYF TGTGCCAGCAGCACGGGACAGGGAATCAGACCACCCACAGATACGCAGTATTTT
TRBJ1-4 - TRBV15 - CATSDRTGDEKLFF TGTGCCACCAGCGACCGGACGGGGGATGAAAAACTGTTTTTT
TRBJ2-2 TRBD1 TRBV7-6 - CASSQGVFRGNTGELFF TGTGCCAGCAGCCAGGGGGTTTTTCGGGGGAACACCGGGGAGCTGTTTTTT
TRBJ1-1 - TRBV7-8 - CASSSQTPMNTEAFF TGTGCCAGCAGCTCCCAGACACCAATGAACACTGAAGCTTTCTTT
TRBJ2-5 - TRBV4-1 - CASSQDSDRGETQYF TGCGCCAGCAGCCAAGATTCGGATAGGGGAGAGACCCAGTACTTC
TRBJ1-6 - TRBV14 - CASSHNNFLNSPLHF TGTGCCAGCAGCCATAATAACTTTCTGAATTCACCCCTCCACTTT
TRBJ1-4 - TRBV15 few CATSRVRGATNEKLFF TGTGCCACCAGCAGAGTTCGGGGTGCAACTAATGAAAAACTGTTTTTT
TRBJ2-2 - TRBV12-3/TRBV12-4 few CASSFASVTTGELFF TGTGCCAGCAGTTTCGCTAGCGTGACAACCGGGGAGCTGTTTTTT
TRBJ1-6 TRBD1 TRBV6-5 many CASSSPQGGLLDSPLHF TGTGCCAGCAGTTCACCTCAGGGGGGTTTACTGGATTCACCCCTCCACTTT
TRBJ2-1 - TRBV6-5 - CASSYVRTVYNEQFF TGTGCCAGCAGTTACGTAAGGACAGTCTACAATGAGCAGTTCTTC
TRBJ2-3 TRBD1 TRBV4-1 few CASSLSGTGESPDTQYF TGCGCCAGCAGCCTATCCGGGACAGGGGAGAGCCCAGATACGCAGTATTTT
TRBJ2-7 - TRBV20-1 - CSARRRSGASPGYEQYF TGCAGTGCTAGACGAAGATCTGGGGCCTCACCAGGGTACGAGCAGTACTTC
TRBJ1-4 TRBD1 TRBV19 - CASSGGQGESNEKLFF TGTGCCAGTAGTGGTGGACAGGGGGAATCTAATGAAAAACTGTTTTTT
TRBJ2-2 TRBD2 TRBV27 - CASTAGAPGELFF TGTGCCAGCACTGCGGGAGCCCCGGGGGAGCTGTTTTTT
TRBJ1-6 - TRBV18 few CASSRTAGEGSPLHF TGTGCCAGCTCTCGAACAGCCGGGGAAGGGTCACCCCTCCACTTT
TRBJ2-3 TRBD2 TRBV7-1 - CASSARRGGDTQYF TGTGCCAGCAGCGCCCGACGGGGAGGGGATACGCAGTATTTT
TRBJ2-3 - TRBV2 - CASIPDRADTQYF TGTGCCAGCATACCAGACCGCGCAGATACGCAGTATTTT
TRBJ2-3 - TRBV4-1 - CASSQEGQFTDTQYF TGCGCCAGCAGCCAAGAAGGGCAGTTCACAGATACGCAGTATTTT
TRBJ1-5 - TRBV7-6 - CASSPPGEGQPQHF TGTGCCAGCAGCCCACCAGGGGAGGGTCAGCCCCAGCATTTT
TRBJ1-5 - TRBV27 - CASSQRSNQPQHF TGTGCCAGCAGTCAAAGGAGCAATCAGCCCCAGCATTTT
TRBJ2-1 TRBD1 TRBV5-1 - CASSLRTDRGPYNEQFF TGCGCCAGCAGCTTGAGGACCGACAGGGGCCCCTACAATGAGCAGTTCTTC
TRBJ2-7 - TRBV4-1 - CASSQGGTGSPYEQYF TGCGCCAGCAGCCAAGGGGGGACGGGTTCTCCCTACGAGCAGTACTTC
TRBJ1-1 - TRBV2 - CASESRLWAFF TGTGCCAGCGAGTCGCGTCTGTGGGCTTTCTTT
TRBJ1-2 - TRBV25-1 many CASSGFYGYTF TGTGCCAGCTCCGGATTCTATGGCTACACCTTC
TRBJ2-7 TRBD1 TRBV7-2 many CASSADRAYEQYF TGTGCCAGCAGCGCCGACAGGGCCTACGAGCAGTACTTC
TRBJ2-3 TRBD2 TRBV7-8 - CASSSRPTSGVTDTQYF TGTGCCAGCAGCTCCCGCCCGACTAGCGGAGTCACAGATACGCAGTATTTT
TRBJ2-5 - TRBV27 few CASSYRDRQETQYF TGTGCCAGCAGTTACCGGGACCGCCAAGAGACCCAGTACTTC
TRBJ1-1 - TRBV10-3 - CAISENLGSYTEAFF TGTGCCATCAGTGAGAATCTGGGCAGTTACACTGAAGCTTTCTTT
TRBJ2-1 - TRBV7-3 - CASSLVGDEQFF TGTGCCAGCAGCTTAGTAGGGGACGAGCAGTTCTTC